Below, one T cell receptor (beta chain) is given with its context. This entry belongs to a study of T-cell memory formation after mild COVID-19. MiXCR, applied by TCRdb to the 5' RACE reads, yields one record per CDR3 protein. The sample yields roughly 320,000 distinct CDR3 sequences, 28% seen once. The J segment lost 9 bases and the V segment lost 2 bases, leaving 11 bases of the junction unmatched. From germline, CDR1 is MNHEY and CDR2 SVGAGI. This CDR3 has 16 residues. The chain employs TRBV6-5 and TRBJ2-3, with 10 bases identical to TRBD2. Sample: PBMCs or a T cell subset sorted from them (not recorded which). The receptor's source is an adult woman who had mild COVID-19 (a few samples of this study predate the infection). Cell type and time point are not known. CDR3 DNA: TGTGCCAGCAGTTACGGCGGGACTAGCGTAGCCGGGACGCAGTATTTT. It codes for CASSYGGTSVAGTQYF.